The 19 T cell receptor beta chains below all came from one sample that was sequenced in a study of technical replicates of blood from a handful of donors. Libraries were prepared by immunoSEQ multiplex PCR; TCRdb keeps only in-frame clonotypes and omits some of them. The table shows 60,000 to 70,000 clones, with 95% to 98% occurring only once. The sequenced sample consisted of T cells isolated from PBMCs. These receptors originate from a human donor in good health.

The chain uses TRBV7-6 and TRBJ2-5, with 7 positions matching TRBD1. Germline lookup yields CDR1 SGHVS and CDR2 FNYEAQ. The length of the CDR3 is 15 residues. The trim removed 4 bases at V and 2 bases at J, leaving 7 bases unmatched. CDR3 sequence: CASSSPPTGQETQYF. The CDR3 DNA is TGTGCCAGCAGCTCCCCCCCGACAGGGCAAGAGACCCAGTACTTC.

This chain links TRBV6-6 with TRBJ2-5; D possibly corresponds to TRBD1 (5 bases). V was pared by 8 bases and J by 4 bases, with 11 bases between. This CDR3 contains 12 residues. CDR1 is MNHNY, CDR2 SVGAGI, per germline (reference sequence). Written as DNA, the CDR3 is TGTGCCAGCCAACAGGCCGGAGAGACCCAGTACTTC. Amino acids: CASQQAGETQYF.

This chain connects TRBV7-2 to TRBJ2-1, with D perhaps matching TRBD2 (5 bases). Germline CDR1 reads SGHTA; CDR2 reads FQGNSA. Deletions cut 0 bases from V and 4 bases from J, with 7 bases between. This CDR3 has 14 amino acids. CDR3 DNA: TGTGCCAGCAGCTTAGCTAGCGAGTACAATGAGCAGTTCTTC. Its protein is CASSLASEYNEQFF.

The chain uses TRBV25-1 and TRBJ1-2; D gene uncertain. This CDR3 is 13 amino acids long. Germline V CDR1 and CDR2: MGHDK, SYGVNS. V lost 4 bases and J lost 4, with 10 bases in between. CDR3 sequence reads: CASSASNTYGYTF. The CDR3 DNA follows: TGTGCCAGCAGTGCCTCAAACACCTATGGCTACACCTTC.

The chain has TRBV9 and TRBJ2-7; D possibly corresponds to TRBD1 (5 bases). This CDR3 spans 14 amino acids. Trimming cost V 4 bases and J 8 bases, with 19 bases left between them. Germline CDR1 and CDR2: SGDLS and YYNGEE. CDR3 sequence: CASSRLRGSSKQYF. The CDR3 DNA reads as TGTGCCAGCAGCCGCCTAAGGGGCAGTTCCAAGCAGTACTTC.

The chain has TRBV11-2 and TRBJ1-5; perhaps TRBD1 as D (5 bases). Germline assignment: CDR1 SGHAT and CDR2 FQNNGV. The CDR3 spans 15 residues. Trimming took 5 bases from V and 5 from J, leaving 16 bases between them. The CDR3 nucleotides read TGTGCCAGCAGCCCTTCAGGGAGGGAGGATCAGCCCCAGCATTTT. Its translation is CASSPSGREDQPQHF.

This chain uses TRBV18 with TRBJ2-5; D perhaps matches TRBD2 (5 bases). Trimming stripped 1 base from V and 3 bases from J, with 9 bases between. The CDR3 is 14 amino acids. Germline V gene lookup returns CDR1 KGHSH and CDR2 LQKENI. CDR3 amino acids: CASSPQDGKETQYF. CDR3 in DNA: TGTGCCAGCTCACCACAAGACGGGAAAGAGACCCAGTACTTC. Complete variable domain (other parts from reference TRBV18 and TRBJ2-5): NAGVMQNPRHLVRRRGQEARLRCSPMKGHSHVYWYRQLPEEGLKFMVYLQKENIIDESGMPKERFSAEFPKEGPSILRIQQVVRGDSAAYFCASSPQDGKETQYFGPGTRLLVL.

The CDR3: CASSPPSGSVVNDEQFF. The CDR3 nucleotides read TGTGCCAGCAGCCCCCCTAGCGGGAGTGTCGTTAACGATGAGCAGTTCTTC. V usage is TRBV28 and J usage is TRBJ2-1, with 10 bases identical to TRBD2. The J segment lost 8 bases and the V segment lost 6 bases, leaving 16 bases of the junction unmatched. Germline CDR1 MDHEN, CDR2 SYDVKM. CDR3 size: 17 residues.

The rearrangement links TRBV20-1 to TRBJ2-1, with unresolved D. With 7 bases removed from V and 3 bases from J, the gap between germline ends came to 7 bases. This CDR3 comprises 11 residues. Germline V gives CDR1 DFQATT, CDR2 SNEGSKA (reference sequence). The CDR3 loop reads CSGSHYNEQFF. The CDR3 DNA is TGCAGTGGGAGTCACTACAATGAGCAGTTCTTC.

The gene calls are TRBV28 and TRBJ2-7, with TRBD2 matching 13 bases. The germline V gene has CDR1 MDHEN and CDR2 SYDVKM. The CDR3 loop spans 15 amino acids. J lost 3 bases, V lost 7 bases, and 6 bases had no gene match. CDR3 in amino acids: CASTGTSGTHYEQYF. Here the CDR3 DNA reads TGTGCCAGCACCGGGACTAGCGGGACTCACTACGAGCAGTACTTC.

This clone came up once. The chain uses TRBV2 and TRBJ1-1; 9 bases align to TRBD1. The trim removed 7 bases at V and 3 bases at J, leaving 6 bases unmatched. The CDR3 is 14 amino acids. Germline V lookup: CDR1 SNHLY, CDR2 FYNNEI. The CDR3 sequence: CASIIQGAYTEAFF. DNA of the CDR3: TGTGCCAGCATTATACAGGGGGCTTACACTGAAGCTTTCTTT.

This rearrangement joins TRBV30 to TRBJ1-1; D remains ambiguous. CDR1 and CDR2 from the germline V gene are GTSNPN and SVGIG (reference sequence). The V and J ends lost 1 base and 5 bases respectively, with 14 bases between them. The CDR3 has 14 amino acids. The CDR3 protein is CAWSGAWSGTEAFF. The CDR3 coding sequence is TGTGCCTGGAGTGGCGCCTGGAGCGGGACTGAAGCTTTCTTT.

This chain joins TRBV7-9 and TRBJ2-3; perhaps TRBD2 as D (6 bases). This CDR3 contains 15 residues. Trimming removed 3 bases from V and 11 bases from J, with 21 bases in between. From germline, CDR1 is SEHNR and CDR2 FQNEAQ (reference sequence). The CDR3 reads CASSFVASASVVQYF. The CDR3 DNA follows: TGTGCCAGCAGCTTTGTTGCTAGCGCCAGCGTGGTGCAGTATTTT.

The gene calls are TRBV11-3 and TRBJ2-3, with D perhaps TRBD1 (5 bases). This CDR3 spans 15 amino acids. Germline lookup yields CDR1 SGHNT and CDR2 YENEEA. V gave up 1 base and J gave up 1 base, with 9 bases separating them. This chain's CDR3 is CASSLGGARTDTQYF. The CDR3 coding sequence is TGTGCCAGCAGCTTAGGTGGGGCTCGCACAGATACGCAGTATTTT.

The chain joins TRBV2 to TRBJ1-2, with D maybe TRBD1 (6 bases). The CDR3 totals 12 residues. From germline, CDR1 is SNHLY and CDR2 FYNNEI. V was pared by 3 bases and J by 6 bases, with 8 bases between. CDR3 sequence (DNA): TGTGCCAGCAGTGATTACAGGGATGGCTACACCTTC. It specifies CASSDYRDGYTF.

The chain couples TRBV4-1 to TRBJ2-2; 14 nucleotides align to TRBD2. Germline V gene lookup returns CDR1 MGHRA and CDR2 YSYEKL. V trimming: 4 bases; J trimming: 5 bases; junction bases outside the gene matches: 6. The CDR3 length is 17 residues. CDR3 coding DNA: TGCGCCAGCAGCCGGGGACTAGCGGGAGTCGGGACCGGGGAGCTGTTTTTT. Protein: CASSRGLAGVGTGELFF.

The V and J genes are TRBV6-1 and TRBJ1-5; D perhaps matches TRBD1 (5 bases). From germline, CDR1 is MNHNS and CDR2 SASEGT. The V gene lost 2 bases and the J gene lost 11 bases, with 7 bases spanning the gap. The CDR3 contains 11 residues. The CDR3, as DNA: TGTGCCAGCAGTGAAATCAGGGCCCAGCATTTT. Amino acids: CASSEIRAQHF.

This chain uses TRBV5-1 with TRBJ1-4, with D maybe TRBD1 (5 bases). V was shortened by 4 bases and J by 8 bases, with 15 bases between the two germline ends. The CDR3 contains 14 residues. Germline values: CDR1 SGHRS, CDR2 YFSETQ. The CDR3, as DNA: TGCGCCAGCAGCAAGGACGGAGGGGACGAAAAACTGTTTTTT. Its translation is CASSKDGGDEKLFF.

This sequence joins TRBV7-9 and TRBJ2-1, with D unresolved. The CDR3 is 15 residues long. CDR1 SEHNR and CDR2 FQNEAQ come from the germline V gene (reference sequence). Trimming left V 2 bases short and J 8 bases short, with 16 bases between. This chain's CDR3 is CASSLREESGDEQFF. The CDR3 nucleotides are TGTGCCAGCAGCTTACGAGAGGAGAGTGGCGATGAGCAGTTCTTC.